Listed here are 10 T cell receptor beta chains from one sample, sequenced in a study of T cells after yellow fever vaccination. TCRdb used MiXCR to reprocess the 5' RACE reads, holding one entry per CDR3 protein. The sample shows 500,000 to 650,000 distinct CDR3 sequences, roughly 14% of them seen only once. Sequences were derived from PBMCs, sampled on the day of the yellow fever booster vaccination. These receptors were taken from a man aged 25 to 40 who received the YFV17D yellow fever vaccine.

As DNA, the CDR3 is TGTGCCAGCAGCCTCGCTAGCGTTAACTCCTACGAGCAGTACTTC. Translation: CASSLASVNSYEQYF. The chain is built from TRBV3-1 and TRBJ2-7; possible D gene TRBD2, 6 bases. V was pared by 4 bases and J by 0 bases, with 13 bases between. In germline, CDR1 is LGHDT, CDR2 YNNKEL (reference sequence). This CDR3 spans 15 amino acids.

The J gene is TRBJ2-7, the V gene TRBV27, with TRBD1 identical over 9 bases. The ends lost 3 bases at V and 9 bases at J; junction bases unmatched: 6. Germline CDR1 is MNHEY and CDR2 is SMNVEV (reference sequence). The CDR3 has 13 amino acids. CDR3 nucleotide sequence: TGTGCCAGCAGTTTTGGGACAGGGTTTGGGCAGTACTTC. Its protein is CASSFGTGFGQYF.

This chain uses TRBV18 with TRBJ1-5, with a possible D match to TRBD1 (6 bases). Trimming took 6 bases from V and 10 from J, leaving 16 bases between them. CDR3 size: 13 residues. CDR1 and CDR2 from the germline V gene are KGHSH and LQKENI. The CDR3 DNA sequence: TGTGCCAGCTCGCTAAACAGGGAGGAACCCCAGCATTTT. Translated, it gives CASSLNREEPQHF.

The chain links TRBV7-2 to TRBJ2-2; 7 bases match TRBD2. Trimming at V came to 3 bases and at J to 7 bases, leaving 5 bases not matched to a gene. CDR3 length: 14 amino acids. The V gene's germline CDR1 is SGHTA and CDR2 FQGNSA. The CDR3 here is CASSFSGQNGELFF. The DNA of the CDR3 is TGTGCCAGCAGCTTTAGCGGGCAAAACGGGGAGCTGTTTTTT. Complete variable domain (other parts from reference TRBV7-2 and TRBJ2-2): GAGVSQSPSNKVTEKGKDVELRCDPISGHTALYWYRQSLGQGLEFLIYFQGNSAPDKSGLPSDRFSAERTGGSVSTLTIQRTQQEDSAVYLCASSFSGQNGELFFGEGSRLTVL.

This clonotype appeared a few times. The chain employs TRBV7-2 and TRBJ1-1; D possibly corresponds to TRBD1 (6 bases). V was clipped by 3 bases and J by 5 bases, with 10 bases between them. The CDR3 sequence is 13 residues long. CDR1 is SGHTA, CDR2 FQGNSA, per germline. Written as DNA, the CDR3 is TGTGCCAGCAGCTTTGGGCAGGGGACTGAAGCTTTCTTT. This codes for CASSFGQGTEAFF.

This clonotype was seen a few times. The V call is TRBV3-1, the J call TRBJ2-1; 10 bases agree with TRBD2. V lost 4 bases and J lost 3; bases outside the gene matches: 9. Germline V gene sequence: CDR1 LGHDT, CDR2 YNNKEL (reference sequence). This CDR3 is built from 17 residues. The DNA for the CDR3 is TGTGCCAGCAGCCGAGCGGGAGGGCCGGTAAACTACAATGAGCAGTTCTTC. Residues: CASSRAGGPVNYNEQFF.

This clonotype was picked up a small number of times. The chain employs TRBV27 and TRBJ1-2; 7 bases are a match to TRBD1. The J segment lost 5 bases and the V segment lost 10 bases, leaving 7 bases of the junction unmatched. Per germline, CDR1 MNHEY and CDR2 SMNVEV (reference sequence). This CDR3 comprises 12 residues. The CDR3 sequence: CATATGSYGYTF. In DNA form, the CDR3 reads TGTGCCACCGCGACAGGGTCGTATGGCTACACCTTC.

This chain links TRBV7-8 with TRBJ2-1, with D possibly TRBD2 on 5 matching bases. Germline values: CDR1 SGHVS, CDR2 FQNEAQ. The CDR3 spans 14 residues. V lost 2 bases and J lost 5, with 10 bases in between. The CDR3 DNA reads TGTGCCAGCAGCTTATTTCGAGCGGACAATGAGCAGTTCTTC. This translates into CASSLFRADNEQFF.

This clonotype came up a few times. The V gene is TRBV5-6, the J gene TRBJ2-5; D is undetermined. CDR3 length: 16 residues. Germline CDR1 reads SGHDT; CDR2 reads YYEEEE. The ends were cut back, 3 bases at V and 5 bases at J, with 20 bases in the middle. CDR3 amino acids: CASSWRLPSSRETQYF. The CDR3 DNA reads TGTGCCAGCAGCTGGCGCCTTCCGAGTTCCCGTGAGACCCAGTACTTC.

The rearrangement links TRBV12-3 or TRBV12-4 to TRBJ2-5, with D perhaps TRBD1 or TRBD2 (5 bases each). The V end was cut by 5 bases, the J end by 2 bases, with 12 bases between. This CDR3 has 14 amino acids. CDR3 nucleotides: TGTGCCAGCAGTCGAGGGGTTTTACAAGAGACCCAGTACTTC. It codes for CASSRGVLQETQYF.